This T cell receptor (beta chain) was captured by sequencing in a study of blood T cell repertoires in COVID-19. On the study more broadly: COVID-19 samples, acute and convalescent, were from the United States, Italy and Spain.

Sequencing was performed with immunoSEQ multiplex PCR; in TCRdb, only in-frame clones are kept and a portion is missing. The repertoire holds 90,000 to 120,000 clones, with 69% as singletons. The V gene lost 4 bases and the J gene lost 4 bases, with 8 bases spanning the gap. The length of the CDR3 is 13 residues. Germline V gene lookup returns CDR1 MNHEY and CDR2 SVGAGI. The sample consisted of peripheral blood. The receptor was derived from a man at least 80 years old with acute or convalescent COVID-19. The chain employs TRBV6-5 and TRBJ1-5; TRBD1 is a possible D gene (6 bases). The CDR3 spells CASSWTENQPQHF. The CDR3 DNA sequence: TGTGCCAGCAGTTGGACAGAAAATCAGCCCCAGCATTTT.